This TCR beta chain derives from a study of early T cells in non-severe SARS-CoV-2 infection. Study-wide context: Alpha and beta chains were unpaired, from unsorted whole-blood bulk RNA.

Unique molecular identifiers were affixed to single, distinct cDNA molecules. TCRdb re-analysed the 5' RACE reads in MiXCR, keeping a single row per CDR3 protein. This sample yields approximately 70,000 distinct CDR3 sequences, of which approximately 4.6% are seen a single time; 3.5% to 4% belongs to the top ten. Germline V gene sequence: CDR1 MNHEY, CDR2 SMNVEV (reference sequence). Trimming took 8 bases from V and 4 from J, leaving 15 bases between them. This CDR3 is 14 amino acids long. The input for sequencing was whole blood, taken at baseline. The sequence derives from an adult who was a healthcare worker with PCR-confirmed SARS-CoV-2 infection or an uninfected control (not recorded which). The donor label of this sample is uncertain. V and J are TRBV27 and TRBJ2-1, with D possibly TRBD1 on 5 matching bases. The CDR3 DNA is TGTGCCAGCCGACAGTGGGGCGGATACAATGAGCAGTTCTTC. Amino acids: CASRQWGGYNEQFF.